This T cell receptor (beta chain) was profiled in a study of blood T cell repertoires in COVID-19. Study information: Sites across the United States, Italy and Spain contributed samples from acute and convalescent COVID-19.

Some clones are missing from TCRdb's copy, which holds only in-frame ones; the method was immunoSEQ multiplex PCR. The profile shows fewer than 250,000 clones, approximately 91% of them singletons. V was pared by 0 bases and J by 7 bases, with 16 bases between. The germline V gene encodes CDR1 MNHEY and CDR2 SVGAGI. The CDR3 consists of 16 residues. The chain couples TRBV6-5 to TRBJ2-1; possible D gene TRBD1, 6 bases. The sequencing input was peripheral blood. The clonotype was recovered from a man aged 60 to 69 who had recovered from COVID-19. The CDR3 coding sequence is TGTGCCAGCAGTTACTCGGAGTCCGGCAGGGGAAATGAGCAGTTCTTC. Residues: CASSYSESGRGNEQFF.